Sequencing of this T cell receptor beta chain was carried out in a study of response to subunit inactivated influenza vaccine. TCRdb recomputed calls from the RT-PCR reads with MiXCR, one row per CDR3 protein. The sample contains about 520,000 distinct CDR3 sequences, under 8.5% of which appear only once. This clonotype was detected a few times. The material was PBMCs from blood, obtained 23 to 25 months after vaccination. The receptor was derived from a man aged 50-75 years who received an inactivated influenza vaccine.

This chain's CDR3 is CASSAGSQNTEAFF. CDR3 nucleotide sequence: TGTGCCAGCAGCGCGGGCAGCCAGAACACTGAAGCTTTCTTT. The chain is built from TRBV9 and TRBJ1-1; D is uncertain. The CDR3 runs 14 residues. Germline V CDR1 and CDR2: SGDLS, YYNGEE. V shed 3 bases and J shed 1 base, with 10 bases lying between them.